The rows below give T cell receptor beta chains drawn from one sample of a study of shared clonotypes between healthy human individuals. Assay: immunoSEQ multiplex PCR; the TCRdb copy retains only in-frame clones and omits some. The sample yields about 490,000 clones, around 79% seen once. The material sequenced was PBMCs. Receptors originate from a woman in her 40s in good health. Some clones in this sample may be carry-over from other donors' samples. The CDR3 runs from the conserved cysteine through the conserved F or W. D genes are given only for firm matches. Only part of the rows carry a size: once, few, many, or a class if the clone is expanded.

d_gene	len	j_gene	abundance	v_gene	CDR3nt	CDR3aa
TRBD1	16	TRBJ1-3	.	TRBV5-6	TGTGCCAGCAGCTCGCCTGGGACAGGGCCCAGAAACACCATATATTTT	CASSSPGTGPRNTIYF
.	13	TRBJ2-1	few	TRBV29-1	TGCAGCGTCGTTGCGTCTCGGGTGGGTGGGCAGTTCTTC	CSVVASRVGGQFF
.	14	TRBJ2-7	once	TRBV29-1	TGCAGCGTTCGGGGACTTTCAACATCCTACGAGCAGTACTTC	CSVRGLSTSYEQYF
.	17	TRBJ1-4	once	TRBV11-2	TGTGCCAGCAGCTCAGCCTACGGGTCTGGGTTTGGGGAAAAACTGTTTTTT	CASSSAYGSGFGEKLFF
TRBD2	15	TRBJ2-2	few	TRBV27	TGTGCCAGCAGTTCTTCCGGGACTAGTACCGGGGAGCTGTTTTTT	CASSSSGTSTGELFF
.	15	TRBJ2-5	.	TRBV29-1	TGCAGCGTCGGTGGGGTGTGGACAGCGGGAGAGACCCAGTACTTC	CSVGGVWTAGETQYF
.	18	TRBJ1-5	many	TRBV21-1	TGTGCCAGCAGCACATCGGTCCGGGACAGGGCTTTCAATCAGCCCCAGCATTTT	CASSTSVRDRAFNQPQHF
.	14	TRBJ2-1	.	TRBV5-5	TGTGCCAGCAGCTTGCCGGACTCCTACAATGAGCAGTTCTTC	CASSLPDSYNEQFF
.	14	TRBJ1-3	.	TRBV9	TGTGCCAGCAGCGTAGGAGGCGATAAAAACACCATATATTTT	CASSVGGDKNTIYF
TRBD1	16	TRBJ1-2	.	TRBV9	TGTGCCAGCAGCCCTGGGACAGCCCGTTCGGACTATGGCTACACCTTC	CASSPGTARSDYGYTF
.	14	TRBJ2-3	once	TRBV7-7	TGTGCCAGCAGCTTAGGGCCGGGTACAGATACGCAGTATTTT	CASSLGPGTDTQYF
.	18	TRBJ2-7	.	TRBV4-3	TGCGCCAGCAGCCAAGATGTACAGGGACAAGGGGCCCTAAGTGAGCAGTACTTC	CASSQDVQGQGALSEQYF
TRBD1	15	TRBJ1-5	.	TRBV2	TGTGCCAGCAATTCAGGGGGAAACAGCAATCAGCCCCAGCATTTT	CASNSGGNSNQPQHF
TRBD1	14	TRBJ2-7	.	TRBV29-1	TGCAGCGTTGAAGGGGACAGGGGGATCTACGAGCAGTACTTC	CSVEGDRGIYEQYF
.	14	TRBJ2-5	.	TRBV5-1	TGCGCCAGCAGCTCGCGGAGTCACCAAGAGACCCAGTACTTC	CASSSRSHQETQYF
TRBD2	16	TRBJ2-1	.	TRBV11-2	TGTGCCAGCAGAGACCAGCGGGAGCTTAATAACAATGAGCAGTTCTTC	CASRDQRELNNNEQFF
TRBD1	15	TRBJ2-3	.	TRBV18	TGTGCCAGCACCCCGGGACAGGGGGAGTCAGATACGCAGTATTTT	CASTPGQGESDTQYF
.	14	TRBJ1-5	.	TRBV6-1	TGTGCCATCAGCCCCGAAGGGTTCAATCAGCCCCAGCATTTT	CAISPEGFNQPQHF